This T cell receptor (beta chain) comes out of a study of breast tumors, draining lymph nodes, adjacent tissues. The V segment lost 4 bases and the J segment 6 bases; nucleotides outside the gene matches: 12. The CDR3 runs to 16 residues. Germline-derived CDR1 and CDR2 are SGHTA and FQGNSA. Broader study findings: Most tumor T cells seemingly derive from lymph node, then expand in tumor. The lymph node origin of tumor T cells was framed as consistent with a hypothesis, not demonstrated.

Samples came from axillary lymph nodes draining the breast cancer. A single record per CDR3 protein comes from TCRdb applying MiXCR to the multiplex PCR reads. The table includes about 300,000 distinct CDR3 sequences, 30% to 35% detected once. This clonotype was recorded at least ten times. Its specificity is not known. This receptor was obtained from a female donor with breast cancer. Some clones in this sample may be carry-over from other donors' samples. The V gene is TRBV7-2, the J gene TRBJ2-3; 8 bases line up with TRBD2. Sequencing was done on a sample of axillary lymph node tissue. CDR3 in amino acids: CASSSRGGIGMDTQYF. The CDR3 region has the DNA TGTGCCAGCAGCTCCCGCGGGGGGATCGGAATGGATACGCAGTATTTT.